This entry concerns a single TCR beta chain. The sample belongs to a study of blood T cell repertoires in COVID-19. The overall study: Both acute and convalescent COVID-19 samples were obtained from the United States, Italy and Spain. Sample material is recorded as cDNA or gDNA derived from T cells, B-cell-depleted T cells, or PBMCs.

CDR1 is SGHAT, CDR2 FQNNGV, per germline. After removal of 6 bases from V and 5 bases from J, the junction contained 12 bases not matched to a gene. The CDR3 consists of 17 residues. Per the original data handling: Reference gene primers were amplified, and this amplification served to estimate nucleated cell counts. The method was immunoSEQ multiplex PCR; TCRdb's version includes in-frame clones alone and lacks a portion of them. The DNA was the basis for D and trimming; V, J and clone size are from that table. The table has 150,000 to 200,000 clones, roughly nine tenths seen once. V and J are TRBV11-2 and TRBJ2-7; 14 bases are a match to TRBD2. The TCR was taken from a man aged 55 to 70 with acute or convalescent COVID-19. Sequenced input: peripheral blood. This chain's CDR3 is CASSPGTSGGKLHEQYF. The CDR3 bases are TGTGCCAGCAGTCCTGGGACTAGCGGGGGAAAGCTCCACGAGCAGTACTTC. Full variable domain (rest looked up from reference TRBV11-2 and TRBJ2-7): EAGVAQSPRYKIIEKRQSVAFWCNPISGHATLYWYQQILGQGPKLLIQFQNNGVVDDSQLPKDRFSAERLKGVDSTLKIQPAKLEDSAVYLCASSPGTSGGKLHEQYFGPGTRLTVT.